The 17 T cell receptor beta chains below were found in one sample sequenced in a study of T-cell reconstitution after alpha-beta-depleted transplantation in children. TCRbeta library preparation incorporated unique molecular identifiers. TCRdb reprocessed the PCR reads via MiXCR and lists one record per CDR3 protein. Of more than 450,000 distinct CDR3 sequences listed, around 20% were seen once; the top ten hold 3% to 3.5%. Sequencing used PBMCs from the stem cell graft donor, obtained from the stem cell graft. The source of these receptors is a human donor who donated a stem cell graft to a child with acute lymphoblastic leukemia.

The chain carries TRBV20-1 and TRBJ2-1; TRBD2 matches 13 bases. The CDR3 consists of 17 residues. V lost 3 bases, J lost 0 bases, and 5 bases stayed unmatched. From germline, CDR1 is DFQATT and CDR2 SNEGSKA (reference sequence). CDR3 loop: CSASTSGRASSYNEQFF. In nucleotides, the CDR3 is TGCAGTGCTAGTACTAGCGGGAGGGCCAGCTCCTACAATGAGCAGTTCTTC.

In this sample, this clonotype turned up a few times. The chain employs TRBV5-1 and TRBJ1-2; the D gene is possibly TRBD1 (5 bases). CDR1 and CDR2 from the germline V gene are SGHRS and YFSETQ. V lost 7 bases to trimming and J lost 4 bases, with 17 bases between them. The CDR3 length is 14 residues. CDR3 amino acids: CASFPRGTSYGYTF. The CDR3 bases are TGCGCCAGCTTCCCCCGGGGGACGTCCTATGGCTACACCTTC.

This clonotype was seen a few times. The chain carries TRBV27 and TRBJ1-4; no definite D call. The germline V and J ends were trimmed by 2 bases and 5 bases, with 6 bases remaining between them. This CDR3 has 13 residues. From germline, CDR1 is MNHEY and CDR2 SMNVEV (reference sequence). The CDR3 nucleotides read TGTGCCAGCAGTTTAGTGGGGAATGAAAAACTGTTTTTT. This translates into CASSLVGNEKLFF. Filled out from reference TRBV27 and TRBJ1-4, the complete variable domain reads EAQVTQNPRYLITVTGKKLTVTCSQNMNHEYMSWYRQDPGLGLRQIYYSMNVEVTDKGDVPEGYKVSRKEKRNFPLILESPSPNQTSLYFCASSLVGNEKLFFGSGTQLSVL.

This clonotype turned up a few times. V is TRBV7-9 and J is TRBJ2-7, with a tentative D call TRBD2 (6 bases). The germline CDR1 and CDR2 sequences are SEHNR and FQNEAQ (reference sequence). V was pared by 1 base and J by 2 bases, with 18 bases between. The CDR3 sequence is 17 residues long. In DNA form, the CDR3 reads TGTGCCAGCAGCTTAGAGGTCGGGACTCCTGTTCCCTACGAGCAGTACTTC. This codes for CASSLEVGTPVPYEQYF.

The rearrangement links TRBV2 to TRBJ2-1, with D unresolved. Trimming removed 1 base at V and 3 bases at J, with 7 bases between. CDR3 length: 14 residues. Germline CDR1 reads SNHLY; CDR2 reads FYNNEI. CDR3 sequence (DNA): TGTGCCAGCAGTGAAGACGAGTTCTACAATGAGCAGTTCTTC. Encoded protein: CASSEDEFYNEQFF. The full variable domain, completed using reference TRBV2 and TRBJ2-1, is EPEVTQTPSHQVTQMGQEVILRCVPISNHLYFYWYRQILGQKVEFLVSFYNNEISEKSEIFDDQFSVERPDGSNFTLKIRSTKLEDSAMYFCASSEDEFYNEQFFGPGTRLTVL.

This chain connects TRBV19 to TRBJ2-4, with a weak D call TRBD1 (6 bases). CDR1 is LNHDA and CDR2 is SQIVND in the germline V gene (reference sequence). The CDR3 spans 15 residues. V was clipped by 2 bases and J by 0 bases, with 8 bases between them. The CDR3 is CASSITQGAKNIQYF. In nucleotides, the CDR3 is TGTGCCAGTAGTATAACACAGGGAGCCAAAAACATTCAGTACTTC. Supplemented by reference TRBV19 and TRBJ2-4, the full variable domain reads DGGITQSPKYLFRKEGQNVTLSCEQNLNHDAMYWYRQDPGQGLRLIYYSQIVNDFQKGDIAEGYSVSREKKESFPLTVTSAQKNPTAFYLCASSITQGAKNIQYFGAGTRLSVL.

CDR3 region: CSATPDSRLAGNQPQHF. Written as DNA, the CDR3 is TGCAGTGCTACTCCGGACAGCCGTTTGGCGGGCAATCAGCCCCAGCATTTT. The genes are TRBV20-1 and TRBJ1-5, with a possible D match to TRBD1 (6 bases). Germline V gene lookup returns CDR1 DFQATT and CDR2 SNEGSKA (reference sequence). The ends were cut back, 4 bases at V and 2 bases at J, with 21 bases in the middle. CDR3 length equals 17 residues.

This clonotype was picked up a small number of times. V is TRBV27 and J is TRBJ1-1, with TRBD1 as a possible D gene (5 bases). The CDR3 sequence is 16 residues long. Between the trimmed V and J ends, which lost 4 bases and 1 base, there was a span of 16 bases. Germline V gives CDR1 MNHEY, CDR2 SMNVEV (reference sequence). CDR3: CASSSGGTGRNTEAFF. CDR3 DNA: TGTGCCAGCAGTTCCGGGGGAACAGGCCGGAACACTGAAGCTTTCTTT.

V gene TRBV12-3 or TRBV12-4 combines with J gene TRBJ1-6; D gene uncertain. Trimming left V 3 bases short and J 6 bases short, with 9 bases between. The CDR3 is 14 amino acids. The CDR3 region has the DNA TGTGCCAGCAGTTTCCTTTATTCTAATTCACCCCTCCACTTT. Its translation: CASSFLYSNSPLHF.

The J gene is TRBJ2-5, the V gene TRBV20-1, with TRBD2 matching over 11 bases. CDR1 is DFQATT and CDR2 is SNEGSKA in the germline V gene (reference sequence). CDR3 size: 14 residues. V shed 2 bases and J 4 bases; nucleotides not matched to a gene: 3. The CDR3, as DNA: TGCAGTGCTAGACTTCTAGCGGGAGGAGAGACCCAGTACTTC. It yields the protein CSARLLAGGETQYF.

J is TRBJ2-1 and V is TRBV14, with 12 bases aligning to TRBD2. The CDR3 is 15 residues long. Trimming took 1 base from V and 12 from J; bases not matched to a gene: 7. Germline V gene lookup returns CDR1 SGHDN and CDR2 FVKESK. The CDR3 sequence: CASSQVSSGRAPQFF. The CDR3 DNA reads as TGTGCCAGCAGCCAAGTATCTAGCGGGAGGGCCCCGCAGTTCTTC.

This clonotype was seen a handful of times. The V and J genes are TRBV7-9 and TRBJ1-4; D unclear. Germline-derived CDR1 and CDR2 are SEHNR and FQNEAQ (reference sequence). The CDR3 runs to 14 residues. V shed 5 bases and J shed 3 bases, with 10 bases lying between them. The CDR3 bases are TGTGCCAGCAGCCCGCGGGGTGCTAATGAAAAACTGTTTTTT. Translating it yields CASSPRGANEKLFF.

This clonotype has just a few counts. The chain's CDR3 is CASSYLDREETYEQYF. Here the CDR3 DNA reads TGTGCCAGCAGCTACCTAGACAGGGAGGAGACCTACGAGCAGTACTTC. This rearrangement joins TRBV7-8 to TRBJ2-7, with D tentatively TRBD1 (7 bases). CDR1 is SGHVS and CDR2 is FQNEAQ in the germline V gene. The length of the CDR3 is 16 residues. V lost 4 bases, J lost 2 bases, and 18 bases lay in between.

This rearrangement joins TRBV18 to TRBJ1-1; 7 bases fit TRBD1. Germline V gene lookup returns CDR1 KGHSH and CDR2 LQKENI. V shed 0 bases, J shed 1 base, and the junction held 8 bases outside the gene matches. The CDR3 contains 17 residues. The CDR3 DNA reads TGTGCCAGCTCACCACCGGGGATCAGACAGGGGAACACTGAAGCTTTCTTT. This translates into CASSPPGIRQGNTEAFF. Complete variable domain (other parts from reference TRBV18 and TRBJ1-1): NAGVMQNPRHLVRRRGQEARLRCSPMKGHSHVYWYRQLPEEGLKFMVYLQKENIIDESGMPKERFSAEFPKEGPSILRIQQVVRGDSAAYFCASSPPGIRQGNTEAFFGQGTRLTVV.

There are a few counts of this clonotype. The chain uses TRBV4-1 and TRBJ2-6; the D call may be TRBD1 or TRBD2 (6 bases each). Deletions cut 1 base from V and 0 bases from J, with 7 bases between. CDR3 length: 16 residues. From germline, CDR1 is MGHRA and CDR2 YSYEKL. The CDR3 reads CASSQGGASGANVLTF. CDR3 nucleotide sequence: TGCGCCAGCAGCCAAGGGGGGGCCTCTGGGGCCAACGTCCTGACTTTC.

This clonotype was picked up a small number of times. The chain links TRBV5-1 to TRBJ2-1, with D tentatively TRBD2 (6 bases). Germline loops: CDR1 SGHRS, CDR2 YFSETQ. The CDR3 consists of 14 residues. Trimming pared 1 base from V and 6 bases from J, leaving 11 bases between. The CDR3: CASSLPYGGNEQFF. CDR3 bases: TGCGCCAGCAGCTTGCCGTACGGGGGCAATGAGCAGTTCTTC. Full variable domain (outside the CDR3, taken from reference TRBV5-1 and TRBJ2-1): KAGVTQTPRYLIKTRGQQVTLSCSPISGHRSVSWYQQTPGQGLQFLFEYFSETQRNKGNFPGRFSGRQFSNSRSEMNVSTLELGDSALYLCASSLPYGGNEQFFGPGTRLTVL.

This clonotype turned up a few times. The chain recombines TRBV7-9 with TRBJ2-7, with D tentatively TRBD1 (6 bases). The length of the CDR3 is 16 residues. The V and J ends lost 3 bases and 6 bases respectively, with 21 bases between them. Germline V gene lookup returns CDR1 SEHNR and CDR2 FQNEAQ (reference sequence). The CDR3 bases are TGTGCCAGCAGCTTGCCAGGATTACAGGGTTCCGGCGAGCAGTACTTC. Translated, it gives CASSLPGLQGSGEQYF.